The rows below give T cell receptor beta chains drawn from one sample of a study of T cell responses to AZD1222 COVID-19 vaccine. The method was immunoSEQ multiplex PCR; TCRdb's version includes in-frame clones alone and lacks a portion of them. The data hold about 140,000 clones, with 90% observed a single time. The source material was peripheral blood, sampled on day 0 of AZD1222 vaccination. These receptor sequences come from an adult in good health. The CDR3 runs from the conserved cysteine through the conserved F or W. Size tells how often a clone was seen (once, few, many) or the class of an expanded clone, and some rows leave it out.

clone size | V gene | CDR3 protein
NA | TRBV5-6 | CASKHQGAISYEQYF
NA | TRBV7-3 | CASSRGPRETNEKLFF
NA | TRBV7-3 | CASSNQGGGSGANVLTF
NA | TRBV5-4 | CASSLEGGGREQYF
NA | TRBV2 | CASSRDRGTATNEKLFF
once | TRBV19 | CASTHRTGNEQFF
NA | TRBV5-1 | CASSSAGTPDGYTF
few | TRBV30 | CAWSVGLFVNGYTF
NA | TRBV24-1 | CATSELAGGAYNEQFF
NA | TRBV27 | CASSLFLARAPSGTPYEQYF
NA | TRBV7-2 | CASSLSDSHERKF
NA | TRBV5-6 | CASSIGSSYEQYF
NA | TRBV19 | CASRGTASAYGYTF
once | TRBV7-8 | CASSTRTASSYGYTF
once | TRBV21-1 | CASSKARGGGDTDTQYF
once | TRBV7-9 | CASSFLEGEQFF
NA | TRBV18 | CASSPSRTGGLANYGYTF
NA | TRBV19 | CASTGAPGELFF
NA | TRBV2 | CASSEESAGREKAFF
NA | TRBV6-5 | CASSYSSSNTEAFF
NA | TRBV6-5 | CASSWTSGEHEQFF
once | TRBV27 | CASSLRGEYGYTF
NA | TRBV5-6 | CASTQDSQGYSPLHF
NA | TRBV6-2/TRBV6-3 | CASSLRTGAVEQFF
NA | TRBV7-2 | CASSLSPHPAYGYTF
once | TRBV6-5 | CASSPDQNEQFF
NA | TRBV27 | CASSSKFKLGGTSTDTQYF
NA | TRBV10-3 | CAISETRPEVYGYTF
NA | TRBV5-1 | CASSLGGADGYTF
NA | TRBV29-1 | CSVEGPSRGYTF
once | TRBV12-5 | CASGRTGLPYEQYF
NA | TRBV10-3 | CAISEISAGARDTQYF
NA | TRBV5-5 | CASSLDARGAGTEAFF
NA | TRBV7-9 | CASSLWRSSGLYQETQYF
NA | TRBV11-3 | CASSLDSAGGYTF
NA | TRBV27 | CASSLLATGLSGNTIYF
NA | TRBV7-2 | CASSFSRSTDTQYF
NA | TRBV7-9 | CASSDDWASGTDTQYF
NA | TRBV27 | CASSPGTSGSPDTQYF
once | TRBV2 | CASDLGAAYEQYF
NA | TRBV29-1 | CSVDTRQGSTEAFF
once | TRBV5-1 | CASSPLAGTGGEKLFF
NA | TRBV19 | CASREDRRNQPQHF
NA | TRBV7-7 | CASSPDWKGNQPQHF
NA | TRBV2 | CASYSEWGGAGYTF
NA | TRBV23-1 | CASSQGSATSGGPIAKNIQYF
once | TRBV4-1 | CASSQRDGVSYEQYF
NA | TRBV4-2 | CASTPGQAGPTNEKLFF
NA | TRBV9 | CASSPRLAASYNEQFF
NA | TRBV11-3 | CASSRTSGGTDTQYF
NA | TRBV18 | CASSPRSTEAFF
NA | TRBV5-1 | CASSLDDRSNSPLHF